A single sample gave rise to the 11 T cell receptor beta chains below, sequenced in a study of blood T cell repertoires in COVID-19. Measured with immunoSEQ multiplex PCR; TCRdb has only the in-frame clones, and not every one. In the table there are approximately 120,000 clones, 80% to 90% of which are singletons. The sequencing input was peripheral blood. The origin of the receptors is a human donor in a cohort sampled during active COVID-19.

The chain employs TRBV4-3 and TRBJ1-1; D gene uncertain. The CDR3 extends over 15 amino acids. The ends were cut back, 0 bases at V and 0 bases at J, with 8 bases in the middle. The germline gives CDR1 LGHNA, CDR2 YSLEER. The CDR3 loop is CASSQETAMNTEAFF. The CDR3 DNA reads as TGCGCCAGCAGCCAAGAAACAGCCATGAACACTGAAGCTTTCTTT.

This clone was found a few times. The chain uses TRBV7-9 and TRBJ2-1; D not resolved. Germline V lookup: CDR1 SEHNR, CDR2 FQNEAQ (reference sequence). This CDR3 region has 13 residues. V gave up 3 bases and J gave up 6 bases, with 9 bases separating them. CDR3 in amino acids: CASSLQHSNEQFF. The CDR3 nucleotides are TGTGCCAGCAGCTTGCAGCACAGCAATGAGCAGTTCTTC.

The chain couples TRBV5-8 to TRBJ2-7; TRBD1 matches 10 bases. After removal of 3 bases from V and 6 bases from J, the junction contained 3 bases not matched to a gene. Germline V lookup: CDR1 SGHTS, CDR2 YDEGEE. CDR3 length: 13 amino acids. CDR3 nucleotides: TGTGCCAGCAGCTGGGACAGGGGTATCGAGCAGTACTTC. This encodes CASSWDRGIEQYF.

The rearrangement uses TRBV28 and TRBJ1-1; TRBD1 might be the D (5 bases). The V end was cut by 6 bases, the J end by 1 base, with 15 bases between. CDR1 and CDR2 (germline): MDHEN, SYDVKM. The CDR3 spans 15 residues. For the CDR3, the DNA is TGTGCCAGCAGCATGGGGGGATCGGGGAACACTGAAGCTTTCTTT. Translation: CASSMGGSGNTEAFF.

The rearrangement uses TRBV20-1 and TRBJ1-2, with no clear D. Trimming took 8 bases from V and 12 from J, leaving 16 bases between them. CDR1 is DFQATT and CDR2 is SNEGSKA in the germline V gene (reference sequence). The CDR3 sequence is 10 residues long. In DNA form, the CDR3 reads TGCAGTCCCGTAGACTTCGAGAACACCTTC. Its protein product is CSPVDFENTF.

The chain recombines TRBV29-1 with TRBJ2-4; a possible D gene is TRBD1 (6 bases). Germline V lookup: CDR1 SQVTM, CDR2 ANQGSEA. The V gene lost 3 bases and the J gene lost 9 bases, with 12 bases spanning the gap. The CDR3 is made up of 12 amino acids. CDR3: CSVDPEQGIQYF. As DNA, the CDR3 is TGCAGCGTTGACCCCGAACAGGGCATTCAGTACTTC.

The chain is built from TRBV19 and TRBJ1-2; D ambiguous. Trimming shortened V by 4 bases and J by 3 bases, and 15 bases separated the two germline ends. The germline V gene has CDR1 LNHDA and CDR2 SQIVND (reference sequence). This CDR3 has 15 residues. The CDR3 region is CASSTPGNLDYGYTF. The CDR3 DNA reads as TGTGCCAGTAGTACACCGGGGAACCTGGACTATGGCTACACCTTC.

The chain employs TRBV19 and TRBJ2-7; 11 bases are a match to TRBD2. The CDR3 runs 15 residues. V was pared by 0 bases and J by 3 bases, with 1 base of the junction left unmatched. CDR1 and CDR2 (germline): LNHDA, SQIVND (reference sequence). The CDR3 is CASSIEGLAVYEQYF. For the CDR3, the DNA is TGTGCCAGTAGTATAGAGGGACTAGCGGTCTACGAGCAGTACTTC.

The CDR3 DNA reads TGTGCCAGCAGTTTAGGGACAATCTCCCCCGCTTTCTTT. Protein sequence: CASSLGTISPAFF. The chain employs TRBV12-3 or TRBV12-4 and TRBJ1-1; D may be TRBD1 (5 bases). The CDR3 is 13 residues long. Between the trimmed V and J ends, which lost 1 base and 11 bases, there was a span of 14 bases.

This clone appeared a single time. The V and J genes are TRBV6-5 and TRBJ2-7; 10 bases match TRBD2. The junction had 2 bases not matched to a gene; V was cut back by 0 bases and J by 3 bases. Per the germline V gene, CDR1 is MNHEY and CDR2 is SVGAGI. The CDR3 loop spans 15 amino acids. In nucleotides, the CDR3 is TGTGCCAGCAGTTACTCTAGCGGGGGGATCTACGAGCAGTACTTC. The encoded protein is CASSYSSGGIYEQYF.

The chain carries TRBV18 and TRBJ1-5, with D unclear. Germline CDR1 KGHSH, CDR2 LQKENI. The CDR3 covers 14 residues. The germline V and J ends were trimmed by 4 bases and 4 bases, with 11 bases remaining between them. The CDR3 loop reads CASSLAGENQPQHF. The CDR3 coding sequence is TGTGCCAGCTCACTCGCCGGGGAAAATCAGCCCCAGCATTTT.